A single sample is the source of the 9 T cell receptor beta chains below, sequenced in a study of T-cell reconstitution after alpha-beta-depleted transplantation in children. Unique molecular identifiers were incorporated into the prepared TCRbeta library. Using its own MiXCR run on the PCR reads, TCRdb lists one record per CDR3 protein. The sample holds 500,000 or so distinct CDR3 sequences, roughly 11% seen once. Sequences were derived from PBMCs, mostly from graft donor cells, sampled 180 days after TCRalphabeta/CD19-depleted stem cell transplant. All receptors come from a female patient aged 2-9 years who had a stem cell transplant for aplastic anemia, so the T cells may come from the graft donor.

V gene TRBV6-5 combines with J gene TRBJ2-1; D might be TRBD1 (6 bases). The germline V and J ends were trimmed by 2 bases and 9 bases, with 23 bases remaining between them. CDR3 length equals 17 residues. Germline CDR1 MNHEY, CDR2 SVGAGI. CDR3 protein: CASSYGLRGVFNSEQFF. The CDR3 DNA reads TGTGCCAGCAGTTACGGGCTCAGGGGAGTTTTCAACAGTGAGCAGTTCTTC.

This clonotype was recorded a few times. The J gene is TRBJ2-2, the V gene TRBV11-2, with 8 bases identical to TRBD2. V trimming: 5 bases; J trimming: 0 bases; junction bases outside the gene matches: 5. The CDR3 is 16 amino acids. CDR1 SGHAT and CDR2 FQNNGV come from the germline V gene. This CDR3 is CASSATLAANTGELFF. CDR3 DNA sequence: TGTGCCAGCAGCGCTACACTAGCGGCGAACACCGGGGAGCTGTTTTTT.

V and J are TRBV27 and TRBJ2-6; D may be TRBD1 (6 bases). CDR3 length: 16 residues. Trimming left V 4 bases short and J 2 bases short, with 12 bases between. The germline V gene encodes CDR1 MNHEY and CDR2 SMNVEV (reference sequence). This chain's CDR3 is CASSSATGTGANVLTF. For the CDR3, the DNA is TGTGCCAGCAGTTCGGCGACAGGAACTGGGGCCAACGTCCTGACTTTC.

CDR3 region: CASSFQTSGRNEQFF. DNA for the CDR3: TGTGCCAGCAGCTTCCAAACTAGCGGGAGGAATGAGCAGTTCTTC. V gene TRBV7-9 combines with J gene TRBJ2-1; TRBD2 aligns across 12 bases. The CDR3 length is 15 residues. Germline assignment: CDR1 SEHNR and CDR2 FQNEAQ (reference sequence). V lost 3 bases and J lost 7; bases outside the gene matches: 4.

The V and J genes are TRBV24-1 and TRBJ1-1; D is uncertain. Germline V gene lookup returns CDR1 KGHDR and CDR2 SFDVKD. Trimming took 4 bases from V and 5 from J, leaving 10 bases between them. The CDR3 covers 13 residues. The CDR3 DNA follows: TGTGCCACCAGTGACTCCACGGGGACTGAAGCTTTCTTT. The encoded protein is CATSDSTGTEAFF.

This clonotype has a count of ten or more. The chain uses TRBV29-1 and TRBJ2-5; 8 nucleotides line up with TRBD2. This CDR3 contains 12 residues. After removal of 8 bases from V and 5 bases from J, the junction contained 7 bases not matched to a gene. CDR1 is SQVTM and CDR2 is ANQGSEA in the germline V gene. This chain's CDR3 is CSFSGSSETQYF. The CDR3 DNA sequence: TGCAGCTTCAGCGGGAGTTCTGAGACCCAGTACTTC.

This clonotype has just a few counts. This chain uses TRBV5-1 with TRBJ1-4; the D gene is possibly TRBD1 (5 bases). The CDR3 has 16 amino acids. Germline CDR1 reads SGHRS; CDR2 reads YFSETQ. V lost 4 bases and J 5 bases, leaving 18 bases between the germline ends. CDR3 in amino acids: CASSNLAGNLNEKLFF. The DNA for the CDR3 is TGCGCCAGCAGCAATTTGGCAGGGAATTTGAATGAAAAACTGTTTTTT.

V is TRBV20-1 and J is TRBJ2-3; 7 bases match TRBD1. This CDR3 contains 14 residues. V gave up 6 bases and J gave up 4 bases; unmatched junction bases: 10. Germline lookup yields CDR1 DFQATT and CDR2 SNEGSKA (reference sequence). The CDR3 protein is CSAHLQGLPDTQYF. As DNA, the CDR3 is TGCAGTGCCCACTTACAGGGGCTCCCAGATACGCAGTATTTT.

The rearrangement links TRBV5-5 to TRBJ2-7, with D tentatively TRBD2 (6 bases). V was trimmed by 0 bases and J by 2 bases, leaving 18 bases between them. Germline V gene data show CDR1 as SGHKS and CDR2 as YYEKEE (reference sequence). The CDR3 is 17 amino acids. The CDR3 DNA reads as TGTGCCAGCAGCTTGGTTCTCGGGGGTAGCGACGCCTACGAGCAGTACGTC. It is translated as CASSLVLGGSDAYEQYV.